This is a list of T cell receptor beta chains from one sample in a study of blood T cells in healthy people across ages. TCRdb used MiXCR to reprocess the 5' RACE reads, holding one entry per CDR3 protein. The sample has 650,000 to 800,000 distinct CDR3 sequences, 40% to 50% seen once. The source material was blood. The receptors stem from a man aged 55 to 70 in good health. Each CDR3 is given with its conserved first and last residue. Fields, in order: V gene, CDR3 length, J gene, D gene, clone size, CDR3 protein, CDR3 DNA. The D gene is left open where the match is weak. Not every row has a clone size; where given, it reads once, few, many or a size class.

V: TRBV2
length: 12
J: TRBJ2-3
D: TRBD1
size: NA
CDR3: CASDQGAGEQYF
DNA: TGTGCCAGCGATCAGGGGGCAGGGGAGCAGTATTTT

V: TRBV2
length: 16
J: TRBJ2-5
D: TRBD1
size: NA
CDR3: CASSEPGTGGRETQYF
DNA: TGTGCTAGCAGTGAACCGGGGACAGGGGGCAGGGAGACCCAGTACTTC

V: TRBV27
length: 14
J: TRBJ2-1
D: NA
size: few
CDR3: CASRRDRPYNEQFF
DNA: TGTGCCAGCAGACGAGACAGGCCCTACAATGAGCAGTTCTTC

V: TRBV29-1
length: 15
J: TRBJ2-3
D: TRBD2
size: NA
CDR3: CSVTQAGGGADTQYF
DNA: TGCAGCGTGACCCAAGCGGGGGGAGGGGCAGATACGCAGTATTTT

V: TRBV4-3
length: 15
J: TRBJ2-7
D: NA
size: few
CDR3: CASSQPPRRPYEQYF
DNA: TGCGCCAGCAGCCAACCCCCGAGAAGACCCTACGAGCAGTACTTC

V: TRBV9
length: 15
J: TRBJ2-7
D: NA
size: NA
CDR3: CASSGGVRGYYEQYF
DNA: TGTGCCAGCAGCGGAGGCGTGAGGGGTTACTACGAGCAGTACTTC

V: TRBV7-9
length: 12
J: TRBJ2-1
D: NA
size: NA
CDR3: CSSSLLVIEQFF
DNA: TGTTCCAGCAGCTTATTAGTCATTGAGCAGTTCTTC

V: TRBV28
length: 16
J: TRBJ2-5
D: NA
size: few
CDR3: CASSIIPMAPQETQYF
DNA: TGTGCCAGCAGTATCATCCCGATGGCACCCCAAGAGACCCAGTACTTC

V: TRBV7-2
length: 14
J: TRBJ2-5
D: TRBD2
size: NA
CDR3: CAISLPGLGETQYF
DNA: TGTGCCATCAGCTTACCGGGACTAGGGGAGACCCAGTACTTC

V: TRBV5-1
length: 13
J: TRBJ1-1
D: NA
size: NA
CDR3: CASSSTGYGEAFF
DNA: TGCGCCAGCAGCTCCACGGGGTACGGTGAAGCTTTCTTT

V: TRBV5-4
length: 17
J: TRBJ1-4
D: TRBD1
size: few
CDR3: CASSSPDRGSTNEKLFF
DNA: TGTGCCAGCAGCTCCCCTGACAGGGGATCAACTAATGAAAAACTGTTTTTT

V: TRBV9
length: 21
J: TRBJ2-3
D: TRBD2
size: few
CDR3: CASSVEAMRDYPLRSTDTQYF
DNA: TGTGCCAGCAGCGTAGAGGCTATGAGGGACTACCCCCTCCGGTCCACAGATACGCAGTATTTT

V: TRBV18
length: 16
J: TRBJ2-1
D: NA
size: NA
CDR3: CASSPAGKGVHNEQFF
DNA: TGTGCCAGCTCACCGGCGGGTAAGGGGGTCCACAATGAGCAGTTCTTC

V: TRBV6-5
length: 15
J: TRBJ1-2
D: NA
size: few
CDR3: CASSYSEGVNYGYTF
DNA: TGTGCCAGCAGTTACTCCGAGGGGGTTAACTATGGCTACACCTTC

V: TRBV4-1
length: 17
J: TRBJ1-5
D: NA
size: NA
CDR3: CASSQDPSGVSNQPQHF
DNA: TGCGCCAGCAGCCAAGATCCCTCAGGGGTGAGCAATCAGCCCCAGCATTTT

V: TRBV11-2
length: 18
J: TRBJ2-3
D: TRBD2
size: NA
CDR3: CASRKGLAGGISTDTQYF
DNA: TGTGCCAGCCGTAAAGGGCTAGCGGGGGGAATAAGCACAGATACGCAGTATTTT

V: TRBV4-3
length: 17
J: TRBJ2-4
D: NA
size: many
CDR3: CASSQEPPQRGENIQYF
DNA: TGCGCCAGCAGCCAAGAGCCCCCACAGAGGGGGGAAAACATTCAGTACTTC

V: TRBV20-1
length: 14
J: TRBJ1-2
D: NA
size: NA
CDR3: CSARRGTGLEGYTF
DNA: TGCAGTGCTAGACGTGGAACAGGGCTTGAGGGCTACACCTTC

V: TRBV7-2
length: 15
J: TRBJ2-7
D: TRBD2
size: many
CDR3: CASSLGTSGSYEQYF
DNA: TGTGCCAGCAGTTTAGGGACTAGCGGCTCCTACGAGCAGTACTTC

V: TRBV6-6
length: 17
J: TRBJ1-5
D: TRBD1
size: few
CDR3: CASSSLLHRGRGQPQHF
DNA: TGTGCCAGCAGCTCTCTATTACACAGGGGGAGAGGACAGCCCCAGCATTTT

V: TRBV24-1
length: 13
J: TRBJ2-1
D: TRBD1
size: NA
CDR3: CATSDPGQGGQFF
DNA: TGTGCCACCAGTGATCCTGGACAGGGAGGGCAGTTCTTC

V: TRBV7-8
length: 17
J: TRBJ2-7
D: NA
size: NA
CDR3: CASSLVGTSSSTYEQYF
DNA: TGTGCCAGCAGCTTAGTAGGGACATCAAGTTCCACCTACGAGCAGTACTTC

V: TRBV20-1
length: 11
J: TRBJ1-2
D: NA
size: NA
CDR3: CSARDHYGYTF
DNA: TGCAGTGCTAGAGATCACTATGGCTACACCTTC

V: TRBV2
length: 15
J: TRBJ2-3
D: NA
size: NA
CDR3: CASTRDGAVADSQYF
DNA: TGTGCCAGCACCAGAGACGGAGCAGTCGCAGATTCGCAGTATTTT

V: TRBV2
length: 14
J: TRBJ2-7
D: NA
size: NA
CDR3: CASRRQSNTYEQYF
DNA: TGTGCCAGCAGGAGACAGAGCAATACCTACGAGCAGTACTTC

V: TRBV10-3
length: 15
J: TRBJ2-5
D: TRBD1
size: NA
CDR3: CAISGGQGRQETQYF
DNA: TGTGCCATCAGTGGCGGACAGGGTCGCCAAGAGACCCAGTACTTC

V: TRBV4-1
length: 16
J: TRBJ2-3
D: TRBD2
size: NA
CDR3: CASRLTSGGSTDTQYF
DNA: TGCGCCAGCAGGTTAACTAGCGGGGGATCCACAGATACGCAGTATTTT